This TCR beta chain came from a study of CD8+ T cells in alopecia areata. General observations from the study: Clarity of TCR sharing across patients fell short of that in mice, possibly HLA-related. Scalp repertoires also include resident alphabeta T cells from normal skin.

Sequencing used cDNA as its template, made by extracting RNA and reverse transcribing it. Sequencing used immunoSEQ multiplex PCR; TCRdb keeps in-frame clones, though not all of them. Among about 140,000 clones, less than 75% were seen once, and the ten largest hold 35% to 45%. CDR1 and CDR2 from the germline V gene are MGHRA and YSYEKL. Trimming pared 1 base from V and 4 bases from J, leaving 8 bases between. This CDR3 comprises 14 residues. This clone occurred a few times. Its antigen is unknown. Sequenced: CD8+ T cells sorted from blood. The V and J genes are TRBV4-1 and TRBJ2-1; perhaps TRBD2 as D (6 bases). This TCR was sampled from a human donor in good health. The CDR3 coding sequence is TGCGCCAGCAGCCAAGGCGGGGATTACAATGAGCAGTTCTTC. This codes for CASSQGGDYNEQFF.